The entry below describes one TCR beta chain. What it binds is not known. The CDR3 is 16 amino acids. V lost 5 bases to trimming and J lost 8 bases, with 21 bases between them. Germline V CDR1 and CDR2: MNHEY, SMNVEV (reference sequence). The data derive from a study of intratumoral heterogeneity in liver cancer. Study summary: Patients were mostly male, median age roughly 57 years. The study, taken as a whole, reports: A noted limitation was under-sampling of tumor-infiltrating lymphocytes.

All patients had early-stage hepatocellular carcinoma and were untreated before surgical resection. Sequencing was performed with immunoSEQ multiplex PCR; in TCRdb, only in-frame clones are kept and a portion is missing. The repertoire holds 20,000 or so clones, with roughly 73% as singletons. The sequence was obtained from a woman aged 70-85 years with hepatocellular carcinoma. This chain links TRBV27 with TRBJ1-4, with D perhaps TRBD1 (6 bases). The sample was tumor-adjacent normal tissue, taken before any cancer treatment. The CDR3 DNA sequence: TGTGCCAGCAGTCCCATTTCCCCAGGGGTAGGAGAAAAACTGTTTTTT. Translating it yields CASSPISPGVGEKLFF.